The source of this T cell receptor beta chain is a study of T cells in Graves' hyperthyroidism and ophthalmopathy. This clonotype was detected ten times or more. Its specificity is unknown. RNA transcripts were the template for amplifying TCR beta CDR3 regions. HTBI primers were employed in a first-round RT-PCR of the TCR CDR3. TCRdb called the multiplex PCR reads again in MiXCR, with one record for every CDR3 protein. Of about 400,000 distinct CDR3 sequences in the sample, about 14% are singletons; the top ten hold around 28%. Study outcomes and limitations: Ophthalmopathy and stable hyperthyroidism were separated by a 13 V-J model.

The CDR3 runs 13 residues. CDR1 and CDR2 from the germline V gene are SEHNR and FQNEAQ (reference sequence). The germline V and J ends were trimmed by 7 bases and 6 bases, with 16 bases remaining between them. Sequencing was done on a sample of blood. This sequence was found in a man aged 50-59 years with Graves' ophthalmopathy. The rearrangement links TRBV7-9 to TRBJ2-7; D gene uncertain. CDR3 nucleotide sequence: TGTGCCAGCACCATCCCCCCTCGGCTCGAGCAGTACTTC. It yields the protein CASTIPPRLEQYF.